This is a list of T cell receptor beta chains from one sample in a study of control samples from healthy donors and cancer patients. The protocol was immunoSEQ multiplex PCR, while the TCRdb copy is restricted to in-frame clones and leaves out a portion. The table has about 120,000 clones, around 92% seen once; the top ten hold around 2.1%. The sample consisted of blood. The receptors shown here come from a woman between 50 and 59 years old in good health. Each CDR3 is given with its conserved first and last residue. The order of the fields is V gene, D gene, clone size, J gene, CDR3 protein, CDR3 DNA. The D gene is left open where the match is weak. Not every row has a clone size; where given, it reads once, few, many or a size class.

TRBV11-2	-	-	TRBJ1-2	CASSSGRGRNYGYTF	TGTGCCAGCAGCTCGGGCAGGGGACGGAACTATGGCTACACCTTC
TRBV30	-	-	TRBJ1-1	CAWSGRGAEAFF	TGTGCCTGGAGTGGGCGGGGGGCTGAAGCTTTCTTT
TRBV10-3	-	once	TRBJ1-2	CAISDLNGYTF	TGTGCCATCAGTGATCTGAATGGCTACACCTTC
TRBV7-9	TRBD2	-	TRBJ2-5	CASRSSGQETQYF	TGTGCCAGCAGGTCTAGCGGCCAAGAGACCCAGTACTTC
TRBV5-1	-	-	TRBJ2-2	CASQIWPSSTGELFF	TGCGCCAGCCAGATATGGCCATCGTCCACCGGGGAGCTGTTTTTT
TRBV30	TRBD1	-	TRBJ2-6	CAWGDRGLSGANVLTF	TGTGCCTGGGGGGACAGGGGGCTCTCTGGGGCCAACGTCCTGACTTTC
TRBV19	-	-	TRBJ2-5	CASSIGRETQYF	TGTGCCAGTAGTATAGGTCGAGAGACCCAGTACTTC
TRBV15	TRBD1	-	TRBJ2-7	CATSRGRTGGNYEQYF	TGTGCCACCAGCAGAGGCCGTACAGGGGGGAACTACGAGCAGTACTTC
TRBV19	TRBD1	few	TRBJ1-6	CASSPTWDRASPLHF	TGTGCCAGTAGCCCGACTTGGGACAGGGCTTCACCCCTCCACTTT
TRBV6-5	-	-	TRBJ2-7	CASSYPGAEQYF	TGTGCCAGCAGTTACCCCGGGGCCGAGCAGTACTTC
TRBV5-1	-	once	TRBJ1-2	CASSPGLPNYGYTF	TGCGCCAGCAGCCCGGGACTGCCGAACTATGGCTACACCTTC
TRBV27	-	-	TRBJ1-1	CASSLGQNTEAFF	TGTGCCAGCAGTTTAGGACAGAACACTGAAGCTTTCTTT
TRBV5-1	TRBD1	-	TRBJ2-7	CASRPGQRSSYEQYF	TGCGCCAGCAGGCCGGGACAGCGAAGCTCCTACGAGCAGTACTTC
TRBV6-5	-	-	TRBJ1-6	CASTQSPVGSPLHF	TGTGCCAGCACCCAGTCGCCGGTAGGATCACCCCTCCACTTT
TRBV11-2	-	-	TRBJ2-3	CASSHEGGNTDTQYF	TGTGCCAGCAGCCACGAAGGCGGTAACACAGATACGCAGTATTTT
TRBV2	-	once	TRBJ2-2	CASSEGGTNTGELFF	TGTGCCAGCAGTGAAGGCGGGACGAACACCGGGGAGCTGTTTTTT
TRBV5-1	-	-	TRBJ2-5	CASSLSRDGQETQYF	TGCGCCAGCAGCTTGAGTCGGGACGGACAAGAGACCCAGTACTTC
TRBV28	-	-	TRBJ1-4	CASSLAGDPNEKLFF	TGTGCCAGCAGTTTAGCGGGGGACCCTAATGAAAAACTGTTTTTT
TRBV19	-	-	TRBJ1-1	CASSIIQPRGGTEAFF	TGTGCCAGTAGTATAATTCAGCCCCGGGGTGGCACTGAAGCTTTCTTT
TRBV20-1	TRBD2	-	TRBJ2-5	CSASALAGGETQYF	TGCAGTGCTAGTGCGCTAGCGGGAGGGGAGACCCAGTACTTC
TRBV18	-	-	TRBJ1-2	CASSPEEFSVRGHGYTF	TGTGCCAGCTCACCTGAAGAGTTTTCGGTTCGAGGCCATGGCTACACCTTC
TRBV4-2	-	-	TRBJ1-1	CASSQGRGTEAFF	TGTGCCAGCAGCCAAGGCCGTGGCACTGAAGCTTTCTTT
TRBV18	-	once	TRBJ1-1	CASSRDIGGTEAFF	TGTGCCAGCTCACGGGACATCGGCGGCACTGAAGCTTTCTTT
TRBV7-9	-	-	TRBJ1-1	CASSFSGENTEAFF	TGTGCCAGCAGCTTTTCCGGGGAGAACACTGAAGCTTTCTTT
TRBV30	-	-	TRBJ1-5	CAWGARGRGGNQPQHF	TGTGCCTGGGGAGCACGGGGACGAGGAGGCAATCAGCCCCAGCATTTT
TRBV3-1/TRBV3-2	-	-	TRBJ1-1	CASSQSGPRGTEAFF	TGTGCCAGCAGCCAATCTGGGCCCCGAGGCACTGAAGCTTTCTTT
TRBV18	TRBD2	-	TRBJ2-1	CASGLAGGNEQFF	TGTGCCAGCGGACTAGCGGGAGGGAATGAGCAGTTCTTC
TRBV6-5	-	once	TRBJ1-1	CASSYSRNTEAFF	TGTGCCAGCAGTTACTCGAGGAACACTGAAGCTTTCTTT
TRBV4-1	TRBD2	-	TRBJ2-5	CASSQDPAGGGYWQETQYF	TGCGCCAGCAGCCAAGACCCAGCGGGGGGTGGTTATTGGCAGGAGACCCAGTACTTC
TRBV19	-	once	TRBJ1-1	CASSTPGLNTEAFF	TGTGCCAGTAGTACCCCGGGCCTGAACACTGAAGCTTTCTTT
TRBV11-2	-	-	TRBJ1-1	CASSNPWNTEAFF	TGTGCCAGCAGTAATCCGTGGAACACTGAAGCTTTCTTT
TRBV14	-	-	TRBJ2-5	CASSPEMVVVGETQYF	TGTGCCAGCAGCCCGGAAATGGTGGTGGTCGGAGAGACCCAGTACTTC
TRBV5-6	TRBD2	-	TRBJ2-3	CASSFLAAGTDTQYF	TGTGCCAGCAGCTTCCTAGCGGCAGGGACAGATACGCAGTATTTT
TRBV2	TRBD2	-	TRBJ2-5	CASSEAAAGGLETQYF	TGTGCCAGCAGTGAAGCTGCGGCGGGGGGACTGGAGACCCAGTACTTC
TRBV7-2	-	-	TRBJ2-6	CASRPIGGFSGANVLTF	TGTGCCAGCAGACCCATTGGGGGTTTCTCTGGGGCCAACGTCCTGACTTTC
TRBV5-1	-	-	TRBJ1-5	CASSLVGGEYQPQHF	TGCGCCAGCAGCTTGGTGGGGGGGGAATATCAGCCCCAGCATTTT